The rows below give T cell receptor beta chains drawn from one sample of a study of cytotoxic CD8 clonotypes in ibrutinib-treated CLL. This table comes from immunoSEQ multiplex PCR, and its TCRdb copy is limited to in-frame clones, with some not included. The table records 150,000 to 200,000 clones, over 75% of them present only once. The starting material was PBMCs, obtained at disease progression, from a patient treated with ibrutinib. These receptors were obtained from a human donor with chronic lymphocytic leukemia. CDR3s include the opening cysteine and the closing phenylalanine or tryptophan. The order of the fields is CDR3 DNA, CDR3 protein, V gene, J gene, D gene, clone size. D genes are given only for firm matches. Expanded clones get a size class; other rows say once, few or many, or leave the size out.

CDR3 DNA: TGTGCCAGCATCCCCCCGGTGGGGGAGACCCAGTACTTC
CDR3 protein: CASIPPVGETQYF
V gene: TRBV11-3
J gene: TRBJ2-5
D gene: .
clone size: .

CDR3 DNA: TGTGCCAGGGACTGCGCTATGGTCCCCTACAATGAGCAGTTCTTC
CDR3 protein: CARDCAMVPYNEQFF
V gene: TRBV27
J gene: TRBJ2-1
D gene: .
clone size: .

CDR3 DNA: TGTGCCAGCAGCGTCACCCTAGGGCTAGCGGGAGGGGGTGAGCAGTTCTTC
CDR3 protein: CASSVTLGLAGGGEQFF
V gene: TRBV9
J gene: TRBJ2-1
D gene: TRBD2
clone size: .

CDR3 DNA: TGTGCCACCAGCATATCCCAAAGGGGTGAGAGAAACACCATATATTTT
CDR3 protein: CATSISQRGERNTIYF
V gene: TRBV15
J gene: TRBJ1-3
D gene: .
clone size: once

CDR3 DNA: TGCGCCAGCAGCCCGCTGGCGCGGGAGGTACAAGAGACCCAGTACTTC
CDR3 protein: CASSPLAREVQETQYF
V gene: TRBV4-1
J gene: TRBJ2-5
D gene: TRBD2
clone size: .

CDR3 DNA: TGTGCCAGCAGCCCAGACGGGCAGACGGCCCTCGATGAGCAGTTCTTC
CDR3 protein: CASSPDGQTALDEQFF
V gene: TRBV9
J gene: TRBJ2-1
D gene: .
clone size: .

CDR3 DNA: TGTGCCAGCAGACACCGGGACAGGTCGACTGAAGCTTTCTTT
CDR3 protein: CASRHRDRSTEAFF
V gene: TRBV6-5
J gene: TRBJ1-1
D gene: TRBD1
clone size: .

CDR3 DNA: TGTGCCAGTAGTATTAGGACGGAGCTACGGAGCTACACCTTC
CDR3 protein: CASSIRTELRSYTF
V gene: TRBV19
J gene: TRBJ1-2
D gene: .
clone size: few

CDR3 DNA: TGTGCCAGCAGTGAGTTGACAGGGGCGGTCTACGAGCAGTACTTC
CDR3 protein: CASSELTGAVYEQYF
V gene: TRBV6-1
J gene: TRBJ2-7
D gene: TRBD1
clone size: .

CDR3 DNA: TGTGCCAGTAGTATAAGACAATCTGGGGCCAACGTCCTGACTTTC
CDR3 protein: CASSIRQSGANVLTF
V gene: TRBV19
J gene: TRBJ2-6
D gene: .
clone size: .

CDR3 DNA: TGCAGCGGCTATCCGGGACAGGGTTCTGAAGCTTTCTTT
CDR3 protein: CSGYPGQGSEAFF
V gene: TRBV29-1
J gene: TRBJ1-1
D gene: TRBD1
clone size: .

CDR3 DNA: TGTGCCAGTAGTCTTAAAACAGGGACCCTGCACGAGCAGTACTTC
CDR3 protein: CASSLKTGTLHEQYF
V gene: TRBV19
J gene: TRBJ2-7
D gene: .
clone size: .

CDR3 DNA: TGTGCCAGCAGTTACTTCCTCGGGCAGCGGTTCTATGGCTACACCTTC
CDR3 protein: CASSYFLGQRFYGYTF
V gene: TRBV6-5
J gene: TRBJ1-2
D gene: .
clone size: .

CDR3 DNA: TGTGCCAGCAGTCTACGGACAGGGCTAGAGACCCAGTACTTC
CDR3 protein: CASSLRTGLETQYF
V gene: TRBV6-1
J gene: TRBJ2-5
D gene: TRBD1
clone size: .

CDR3 DNA: TGTGCCAGTAGTCCGAAAATCAATCAGCCCCAGCATTTT
CDR3 protein: CASSPKINQPQHF
V gene: TRBV19
J gene: TRBJ1-5
D gene: .
clone size: .

CDR3 DNA: TGTGCCAGCTCGGACATGCGGACAGGGGTCAACACCGGGGAGCTGTTTTTT
CDR3 protein: CASSDMRTGVNTGELFF
V gene: TRBV18
J gene: TRBJ2-2
D gene: TRBD1
clone size: .

CDR3 DNA: TGTGCCAGCAGCTTGGGTTGGGGTGGGGCCAACGTCCTGACTTTC
CDR3 protein: CASSLGWGGANVLTF
V gene: TRBV5-4
J gene: TRBJ2-6
D gene: .
clone size: .

CDR3 DNA: TGTGCCAGCAGCCCCACTGATGCGGACGAGCAGTACTTC
CDR3 protein: CASSPTDADEQYF
V gene: TRBV7-3
J gene: TRBJ2-7
D gene: .
clone size: .

CDR3 DNA: TGTGCCAGTAGTTACGACAGGGTGAACTATGGCTACACCTTC
CDR3 protein: CASSYDRVNYGYTF
V gene: TRBV19
J gene: TRBJ1-2
D gene: TRBD1
clone size: .

CDR3 DNA: TGCGCCAGCAGCTTGCGACCAGAGCGGGACTACGAGCAGTACTTC
CDR3 protein: CASSLRPERDYEQYF
V gene: TRBV5-1
J gene: TRBJ2-7
D gene: TRBD2
clone size: .

CDR3 DNA: TGTGCCTGGAGTGTCGGAGGTGGAAACACCATATATTTT
CDR3 protein: CAWSVGGGNTIYF
V gene: TRBV30
J gene: TRBJ1-3
D gene: .
clone size: .

CDR3 DNA: TGTGCCAGCAGTGTTTCGAGCATTAACCCTTATGGCTACACCTTC
CDR3 protein: CASSVSSINPYGYTF
V gene: TRBV25-1
J gene: TRBJ1-2
D gene: .
clone size: .

CDR3 DNA: TGCGCCAGCAGCTTGGGGACAGGGGGCGCCGATGGCTACACCTTC
CDR3 protein: CASSLGTGGADGYTF
V gene: TRBV5-1
J gene: TRBJ1-2
D gene: TRBD1
clone size: .

CDR3 DNA: TGTGCCACCAGCAGTGGGTTGGGGGTGGGCTACACCTTC
CDR3 protein: CATSSGLGVGYTF
V gene: TRBV15
J gene: TRBJ1-2
D gene: .
clone size: .

CDR3 DNA: TGTGCCAGCAGCGTTAACAATGAGCAGTTCTTC
CDR3 protein: CASSVNNEQFF
V gene: TRBV9
J gene: TRBJ2-1
D gene: .
clone size: .

CDR3 DNA: TGTGCCAGCAGCTTAGTGGGTGGAAACATTCAGTACTTC
CDR3 protein: CASSLVGGNIQYF
V gene: TRBV7-3
J gene: TRBJ2-4
D gene: .
clone size: .

CDR3 DNA: TGCGCCAGCAGCTTGGCCAGGGTTTCCTACGAGCAGTACTTC
CDR3 protein: CASSLARVSYEQYF
V gene: TRBV5-1
J gene: TRBJ2-7
D gene: .
clone size: .

CDR3 DNA: TGCGCCAGCAGCAACGACGGGAGCTCTGGGGCCAACGTCCTGACTTTC
CDR3 protein: CASSNDGSSGANVLTF
V gene: TRBV5-1
J gene: TRBJ2-6
D gene: .
clone size: .

CDR3 DNA: TGCGCCAGCAGCTGGACCGGGACAGGACTTTTATGGGGAAACACCATATATTTT
CDR3 protein: CASSWTGTGLLWGNTIYF
V gene: TRBV5-1
J gene: TRBJ1-3
D gene: TRBD1
clone size: .

CDR3 DNA: TGCGCCAGCAGCTCCTTCAGGGGGACTAGGTCCTACAATGAGCAGTTCTTC
CDR3 protein: CASSSFRGTRSYNEQFF
V gene: TRBV5-1
J gene: TRBJ2-1
D gene: .
clone size: .

CDR3 DNA: TGTGCCTCGGGAGACTGGACAGTCTATAGCAATCAGCCCCAGCATTTT
CDR3 protein: CASGDWTVYSNQPQHF
V gene: TRBV30
J gene: TRBJ1-5
D gene: .
clone size: few

CDR3 DNA: TGTGCCAGCAGCAGTTGGGACGTGGCAGAGACCCAGTACTTC
CDR3 protein: CASSSWDVAETQYF
V gene: TRBV13
J gene: TRBJ2-5
D gene: .
clone size: once

CDR3 DNA: TGTGCCAGCAGTTATCGCGCAGGAAACTACTACGAGCAGTACTTC
CDR3 protein: CASSYRAGNYYEQYF
V gene: TRBV6-7
J gene: TRBJ2-7
D gene: .
clone size: .

CDR3 DNA: TGTGCCAGCAGCGGGACAGGGAGCTTTTCCGGGGCCAACGTCCTGACTTTC
CDR3 protein: CASSGTGSFSGANVLTF
V gene: TRBV7-9
J gene: TRBJ2-6
D gene: TRBD1
clone size: .

CDR3 DNA: TGTGCCAGTCGGTACCAAGAGACCCAGTACTTC
CDR3 protein: CASRYQETQYF
V gene: TRBV2
J gene: TRBJ2-5
D gene: .
clone size: .

CDR3 DNA: TGTGCCAGCAGTCTAGGGGGTAATTCCTACGAGCAGTACTTC
CDR3 protein: CASSLGGNSYEQYF
V gene: TRBV6-5
J gene: TRBJ2-7
D gene: .
clone size: .

CDR3 DNA: TGTGCCAGCAGCTTACAATCCTACAATGAGCAGTTCTTC
CDR3 protein: CASSLQSYNEQFF
V gene: TRBV7-9
J gene: TRBJ2-1
D gene: .
clone size: .

CDR3 DNA: TGTGCCAGCAGCGTAGAGGGGCAGGGGGCCGCTAATGAAAAACTGTTTTTT
CDR3 protein: CASSVEGQGAANEKLFF
V gene: TRBV7-9
J gene: TRBJ1-4
D gene: TRBD1
clone size: many

CDR3 DNA: TGTGCCAGTAGTCCAGAGGGGGGAGATACGCAGTATTTT
CDR3 protein: CASSPEGGDTQYF
V gene: TRBV19
J gene: TRBJ2-3
D gene: .
clone size: few

CDR3 DNA: TGTGCCTGGAGCTCCGGGCCGGACAACTATGGCTACACCTTC
CDR3 protein: CAWSSGPDNYGYTF
V gene: TRBV30
J gene: TRBJ1-2
D gene: .
clone size: many

CDR3 DNA: TGCGCCAGCAGCCCCGCGGTGAACACTGAAGCTTTCTTT
CDR3 protein: CASSPAVNTEAFF
V gene: TRBV5-1
J gene: TRBJ1-1
D gene: .
clone size: many

CDR3 DNA: TGTGCCAGCAGTCCGGCCCTCTCTGGGGCCAACGTCCTGACTTTC
CDR3 protein: CASSPALSGANVLTF
V gene: TRBV27
J gene: TRBJ2-6
D gene: .
clone size: .

CDR3 DNA: TGTGCCAGCAGCCAAGAATACAGAGACGAGCAGTACTTC
CDR3 protein: CASSQEYRDEQYF
V gene: TRBV14
J gene: TRBJ2-7
D gene: .
clone size: .

CDR3 DNA: TGTGCCAGCAGTTTCCGGAGACCACGGTACTCTGGGGCCAACGTCCTGACTTTC
CDR3 protein: CASSFRRPRYSGANVLTF
V gene: TRBV27
J gene: TRBJ2-6
D gene: .
clone size: .

CDR3 DNA: TGCGCCAGCAGCCTGGGTCACGGACTAGCGGGAGCCAATGAGCAGTTCTTC
CDR3 protein: CASSLGHGLAGANEQFF
V gene: TRBV5-1
J gene: TRBJ2-1
D gene: TRBD2
clone size: .

CDR3 DNA: TGTGCCAGCAGCTCGGGCAGCGGCACAGATACGCAGTATTTT
CDR3 protein: CASSSGSGTDTQYF
V gene: TRBV5-4
J gene: TRBJ2-3
D gene: .
clone size: .

CDR3 DNA: TGTGCCAGCAGCATTACCGGGACAGGGATTTACAATGAGCAGTTCTTC
CDR3 protein: CASSITGTGIYNEQFF
V gene: TRBV7-2
J gene: TRBJ2-1
D gene: TRBD1
clone size: .

CDR3 DNA: TGTGCCTCCCGTAGGGGCACAGATACGCAGTATTTT
CDR3 protein: CASRRGTDTQYF
V gene: TRBV7-9
J gene: TRBJ2-3
D gene: .
clone size: once

CDR3 DNA: TGCGCCAGCAGCCAAGGGCGGCATAGCAATCAGCCCCAGCATTTT
CDR3 protein: CASSQGRHSNQPQHF
V gene: TRBV4-1
J gene: TRBJ1-5
D gene: .
clone size: many

CDR3 DNA: TGTGCCAGCTCACCAGGGACTGAAGCTTTCTTT
CDR3 protein: CASSPGTEAFF
V gene: TRBV18
J gene: TRBJ1-1
D gene: .
clone size: .

CDR3 DNA: TGTGCCAGCTCTCTCAGAGATCGGGGCCCGAACACTGAAGCTTTCTTT
CDR3 protein: CASSLRDRGPNTEAFF
V gene: TRBV18
J gene: TRBJ1-1
D gene: .
clone size: .